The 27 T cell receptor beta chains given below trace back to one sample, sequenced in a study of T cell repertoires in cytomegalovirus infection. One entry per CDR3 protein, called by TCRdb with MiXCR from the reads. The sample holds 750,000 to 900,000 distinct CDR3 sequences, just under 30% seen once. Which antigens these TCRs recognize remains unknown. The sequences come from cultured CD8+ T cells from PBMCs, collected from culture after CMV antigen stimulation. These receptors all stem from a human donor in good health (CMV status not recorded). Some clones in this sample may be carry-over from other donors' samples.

CDR3 nucleotide sequence: TGTGCCAGCAGCTTAGTGGGAGGGGTAAGAAACAATGAGCAGTTCTTC. Protein product: CASSLVGGVRNNEQFF. The chain recombines TRBV7-9 with TRBJ2-1; 7 bases are a match to TRBD2. J was trimmed by 5 bases and V by 1 base; bases with no gene match: 8. Germline CDR1 is SEHNR and CDR2 is FQNEAQ (reference sequence). This CDR3 region has 16 residues.

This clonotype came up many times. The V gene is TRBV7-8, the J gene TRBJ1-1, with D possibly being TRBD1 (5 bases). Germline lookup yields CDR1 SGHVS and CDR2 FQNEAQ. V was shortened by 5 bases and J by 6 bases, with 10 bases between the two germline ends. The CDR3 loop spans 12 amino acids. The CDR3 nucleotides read TGTGCCAGCAGCCGAGGGGTCCCTGAAGCTTTCTTT. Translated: CASSRGVPEAFF.

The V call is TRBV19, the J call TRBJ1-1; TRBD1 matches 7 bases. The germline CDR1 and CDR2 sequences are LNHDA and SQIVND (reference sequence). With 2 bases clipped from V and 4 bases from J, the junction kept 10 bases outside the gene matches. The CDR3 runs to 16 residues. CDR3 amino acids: CASSIYRGRIGTEAFF. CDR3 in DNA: TGTGCCAGTAGTATATATAGGGGGCGGATTGGCACTGAAGCTTTCTTT.

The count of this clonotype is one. CDR3 protein: CASSQGNPQETQYF. CDR3 DNA: TGTGCCAGCAGCCAAGGGAACCCCCAAGAGACCCAGTACTTC. The rearrangement joins TRBV4-2 to TRBJ2-5, with no clear D. From germline, CDR1 is LGHNA and CDR2 YNFKEQ. This CDR3 has 14 residues. Trimming took 1 base from V and 1 from J, leaving 7 bases between them.

CDR3 sequence: CASSKPGQGAQPQHF. The CDR3, as DNA: TGTGCCAGCAGCAAACCGGGACAGGGAGCTCAGCCCCAGCATTTT. This chain links TRBV7-8 with TRBJ1-5; TRBD1 matches 9 bases. The V segment lost 5 bases and the J segment 6 bases; nucleotides outside the gene matches: 8. The CDR3 length is 15 residues. CDR1 and CDR2 (germline): SGHVS, FQNEAQ. The whole variable domain, filled in from reference TRBV7-8 and TRBJ1-5, reads GAGVSQSPRYKVAKRGQDVALRCDPISGHVSLFWYQQALGQGPEFLTYFQNEAQLDKSGLPSDRFFAERPEGSVSTLKIQRTQQEDSAVYLCASSKPGQGAQPQHFGDGTRLSIL.

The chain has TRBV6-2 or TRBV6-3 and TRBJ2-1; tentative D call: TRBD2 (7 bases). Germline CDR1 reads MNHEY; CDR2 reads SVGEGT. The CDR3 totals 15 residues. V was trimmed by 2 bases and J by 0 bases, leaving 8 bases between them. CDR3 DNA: TGTGCCAGCAGTTACGCGGGGGCCTCCTACAATGAGCAGTTCTTC. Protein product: CASSYAGASYNEQFF.

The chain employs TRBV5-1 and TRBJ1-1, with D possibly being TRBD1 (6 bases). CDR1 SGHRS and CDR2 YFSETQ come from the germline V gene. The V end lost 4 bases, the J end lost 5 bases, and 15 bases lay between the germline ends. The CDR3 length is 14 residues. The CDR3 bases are TGCGCCAGCAGCCTCGAGGGGGGTTATACTGAAGCTTTCTTT. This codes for CASSLEGGYTEAFF.

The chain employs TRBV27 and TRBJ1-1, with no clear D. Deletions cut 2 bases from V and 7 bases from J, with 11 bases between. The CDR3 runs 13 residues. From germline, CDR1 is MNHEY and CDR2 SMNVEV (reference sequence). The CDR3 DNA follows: TGTGCCAGCAGTTTAACTCTGCTAAATGAAGCTTTCTTT. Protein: CASSLTLLNEAFF.

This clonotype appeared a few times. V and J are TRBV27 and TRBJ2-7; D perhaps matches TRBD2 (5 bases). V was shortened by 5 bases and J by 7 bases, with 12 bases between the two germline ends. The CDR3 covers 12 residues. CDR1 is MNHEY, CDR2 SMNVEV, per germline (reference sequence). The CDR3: CASSHSPGEQYF. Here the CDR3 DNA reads TGTGCCAGCAGTCACTCTCCGGGAGAGCAGTACTTC.

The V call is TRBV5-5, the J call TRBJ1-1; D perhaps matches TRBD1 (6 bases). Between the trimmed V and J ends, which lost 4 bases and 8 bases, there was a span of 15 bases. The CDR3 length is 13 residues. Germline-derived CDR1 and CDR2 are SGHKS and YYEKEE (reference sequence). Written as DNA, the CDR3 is TGTGCCAGCAGCGACTCGGGACACCTGGAAGCTTTCTTT. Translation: CASSDSGHLEAFF.

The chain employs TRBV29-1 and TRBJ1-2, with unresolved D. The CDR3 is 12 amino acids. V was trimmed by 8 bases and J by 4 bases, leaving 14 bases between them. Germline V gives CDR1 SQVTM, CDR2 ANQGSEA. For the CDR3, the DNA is TGCAGCACCTGGACGGCCGGCTATGGCTACACCTTC. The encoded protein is CSTWTAGYGYTF.

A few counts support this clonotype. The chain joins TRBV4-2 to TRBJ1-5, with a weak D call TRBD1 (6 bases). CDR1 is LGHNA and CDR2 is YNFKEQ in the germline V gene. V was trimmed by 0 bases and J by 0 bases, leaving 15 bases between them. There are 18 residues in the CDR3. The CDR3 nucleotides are TGTGCCAGCAGCCAAGATCAGCGGGGGGCTAATAGCAATCAGCCCCAGCATTTT. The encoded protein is CASSQDQRGANSNQPQHF.

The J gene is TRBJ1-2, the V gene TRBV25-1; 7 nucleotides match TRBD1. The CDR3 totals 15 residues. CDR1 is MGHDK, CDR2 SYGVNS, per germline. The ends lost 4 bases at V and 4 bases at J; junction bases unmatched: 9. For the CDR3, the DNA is TGTGCCAGCAGTGGCCGACAGGGAAGTTTCTATGGCTACACCTTC. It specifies CASSGRQGSFYGYTF.

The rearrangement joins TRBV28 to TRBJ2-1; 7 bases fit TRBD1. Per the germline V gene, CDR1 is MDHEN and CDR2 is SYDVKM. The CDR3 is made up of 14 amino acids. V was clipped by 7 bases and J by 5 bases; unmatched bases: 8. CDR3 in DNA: TGTGCCAGCACCAGGGGGTTGCCGAACAATGAGCAGTTCTTC. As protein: CASTRGLPNNEQFF.

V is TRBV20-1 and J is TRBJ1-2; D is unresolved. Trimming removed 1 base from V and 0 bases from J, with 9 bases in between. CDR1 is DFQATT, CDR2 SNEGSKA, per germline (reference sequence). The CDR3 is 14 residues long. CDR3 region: CSARAASANYGYTF. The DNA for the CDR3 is TGCAGTGCTAGAGCAGCGTCAGCTAACTATGGCTACACCTTC.

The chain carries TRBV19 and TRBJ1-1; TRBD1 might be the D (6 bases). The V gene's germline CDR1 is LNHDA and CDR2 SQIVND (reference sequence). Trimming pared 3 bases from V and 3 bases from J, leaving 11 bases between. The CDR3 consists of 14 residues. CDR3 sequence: CASSIEGVYTEAFF. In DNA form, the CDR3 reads TGTGCCAGTAGTATTGAGGGGGTTTACACTGAAGCTTTCTTT.

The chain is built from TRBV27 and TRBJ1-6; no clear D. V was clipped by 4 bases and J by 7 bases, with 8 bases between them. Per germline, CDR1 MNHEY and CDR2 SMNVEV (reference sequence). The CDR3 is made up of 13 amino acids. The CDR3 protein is CASSSFLNSPLHF. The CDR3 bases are TGTGCCAGCAGTTCATTCCTAAATTCACCCCTCCACTTT.

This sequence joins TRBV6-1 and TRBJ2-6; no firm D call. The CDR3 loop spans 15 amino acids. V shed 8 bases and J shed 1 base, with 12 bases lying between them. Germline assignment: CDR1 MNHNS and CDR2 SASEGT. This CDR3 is CASSARSSGANVLTF. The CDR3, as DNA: TGTGCCAGCTCGGCCCGTTCATCTGGGGCCAACGTCCTGACTTTC.

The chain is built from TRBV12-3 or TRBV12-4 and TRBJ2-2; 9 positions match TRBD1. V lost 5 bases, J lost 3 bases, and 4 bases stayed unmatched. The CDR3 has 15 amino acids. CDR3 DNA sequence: TGTGCCAGCAGTACGGGACAGGGAGACACCGGGGAGCTGTTTTTT. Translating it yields CASSTGQGDTGELFF.

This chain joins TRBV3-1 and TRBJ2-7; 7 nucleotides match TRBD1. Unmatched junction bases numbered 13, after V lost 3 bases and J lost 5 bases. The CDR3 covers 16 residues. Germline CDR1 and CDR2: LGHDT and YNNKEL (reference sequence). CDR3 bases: TGTGCCAGCAGCCACATGGGGACAGACCCTAACCACGAGCAGTACTTC. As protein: CASSHMGTDPNHEQYF.

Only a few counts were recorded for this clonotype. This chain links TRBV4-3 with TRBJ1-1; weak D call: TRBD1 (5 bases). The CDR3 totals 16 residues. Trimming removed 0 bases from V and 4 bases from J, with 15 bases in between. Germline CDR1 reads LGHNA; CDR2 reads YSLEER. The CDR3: CASSQEGSGLGTEAFF. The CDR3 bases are TGCGCCAGCAGCCAAGAGGGGTCAGGGCTCGGCACTGAAGCTTTCTTT.

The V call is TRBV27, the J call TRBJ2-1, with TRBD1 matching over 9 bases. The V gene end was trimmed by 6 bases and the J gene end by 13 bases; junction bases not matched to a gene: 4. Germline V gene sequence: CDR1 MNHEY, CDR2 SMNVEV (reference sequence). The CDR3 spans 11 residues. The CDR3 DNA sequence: TGTGCCAGCAGCCGGACAGGGGAACAGTTCTTC. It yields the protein CASSRTGEQFF.

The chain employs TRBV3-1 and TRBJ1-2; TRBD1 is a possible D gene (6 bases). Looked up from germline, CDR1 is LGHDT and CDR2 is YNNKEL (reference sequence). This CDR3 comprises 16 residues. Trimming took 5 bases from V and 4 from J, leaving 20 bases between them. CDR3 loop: CASSTEGVGQLYGYTF. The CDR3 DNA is TGTGCCAGCAGCACAGAGGGGGTCGGACAACTCTATGGCTACACCTTC. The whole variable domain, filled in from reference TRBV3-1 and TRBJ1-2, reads DTAVSQTPKYLVTQMGNDKSIKCEQNLGHDTMYWYKQDSKKFLKIMFSYNNKELIINETVPNRFSPKSPDKAHLNLHINSLELGDSAVYFCASSTEGVGQLYGYTFGSGTRLTVV.

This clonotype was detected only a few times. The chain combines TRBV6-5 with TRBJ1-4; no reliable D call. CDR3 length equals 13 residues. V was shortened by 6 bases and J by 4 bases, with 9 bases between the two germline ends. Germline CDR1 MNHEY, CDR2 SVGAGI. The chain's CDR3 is CASRPGVNEKLFF. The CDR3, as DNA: TGTGCCAGCAGACCCGGGGTTAATGAAAAACTGTTTTTT.

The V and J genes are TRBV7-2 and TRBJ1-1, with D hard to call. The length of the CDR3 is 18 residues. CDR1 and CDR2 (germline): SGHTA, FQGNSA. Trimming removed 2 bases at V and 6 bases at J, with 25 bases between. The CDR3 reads CASSLLRAGGYARPEAFF. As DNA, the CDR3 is TGTGCCAGCAGCTTATTAAGGGCAGGCGGGTATGCCCGGCCTGAAGCTTTCTTT.

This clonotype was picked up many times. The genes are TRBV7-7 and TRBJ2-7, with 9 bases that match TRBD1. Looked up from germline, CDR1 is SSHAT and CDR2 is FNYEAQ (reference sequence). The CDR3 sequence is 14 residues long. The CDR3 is CASSCGQGQGEQYV. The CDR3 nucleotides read TGTGCTAGCAGCTGTGGACAGGGGCAAGGCGAGCAGTACGTC.

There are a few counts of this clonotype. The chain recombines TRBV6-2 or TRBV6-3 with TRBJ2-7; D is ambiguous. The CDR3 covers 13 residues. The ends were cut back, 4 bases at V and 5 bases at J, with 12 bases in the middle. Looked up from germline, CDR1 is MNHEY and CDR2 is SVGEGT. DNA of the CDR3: TGTGCCAGCAGTTTCTACGAAGGAAACGAGCAGTACGTC. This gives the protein CASSFYEGNEQYV.